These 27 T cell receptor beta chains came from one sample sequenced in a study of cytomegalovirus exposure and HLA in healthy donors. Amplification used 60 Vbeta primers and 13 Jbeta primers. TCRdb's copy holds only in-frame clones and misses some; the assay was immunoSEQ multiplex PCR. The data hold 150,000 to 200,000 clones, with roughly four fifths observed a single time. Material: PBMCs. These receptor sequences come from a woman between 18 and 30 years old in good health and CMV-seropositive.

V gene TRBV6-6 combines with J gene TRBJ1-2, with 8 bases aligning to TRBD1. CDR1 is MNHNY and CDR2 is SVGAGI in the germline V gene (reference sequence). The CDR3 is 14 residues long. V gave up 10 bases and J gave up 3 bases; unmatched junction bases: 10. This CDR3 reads CATKAGGSDYGYTF. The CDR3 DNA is TGTGCCACCAAAGCAGGGGGCTCGGACTATGGCTACACCTTC.

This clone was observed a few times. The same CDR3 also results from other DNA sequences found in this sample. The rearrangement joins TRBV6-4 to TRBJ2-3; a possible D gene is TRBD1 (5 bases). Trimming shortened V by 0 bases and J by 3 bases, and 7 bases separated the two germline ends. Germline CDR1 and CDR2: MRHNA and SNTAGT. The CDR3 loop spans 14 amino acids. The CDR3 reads CASSDSPGTDTQYF. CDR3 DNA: TGTGCCAGCAGTGACTCTCCAGGGACAGATACGCAGTATTTT.

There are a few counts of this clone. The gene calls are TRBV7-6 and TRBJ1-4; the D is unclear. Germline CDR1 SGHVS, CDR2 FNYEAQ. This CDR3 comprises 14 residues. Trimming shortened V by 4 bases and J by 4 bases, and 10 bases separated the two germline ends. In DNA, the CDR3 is TGTGCCAGCAGCTCGACCGAGGGTAATGAAAAACTGTTTTTT. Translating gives CASSSTEGNEKLFF.

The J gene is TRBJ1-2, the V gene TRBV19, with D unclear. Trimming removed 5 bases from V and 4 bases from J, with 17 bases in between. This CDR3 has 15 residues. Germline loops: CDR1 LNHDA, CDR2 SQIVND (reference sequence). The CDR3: CASSQPGYSSYGYTF. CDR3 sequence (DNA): TGTGCCAGTAGTCAACCGGGGTATTCATCCTATGGCTACACCTTC.

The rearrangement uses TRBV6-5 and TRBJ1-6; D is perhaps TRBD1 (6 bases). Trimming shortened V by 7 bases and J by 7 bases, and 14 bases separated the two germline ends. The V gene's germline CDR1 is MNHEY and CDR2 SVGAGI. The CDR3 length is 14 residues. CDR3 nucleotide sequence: TGTGCCAGCACCTTGACAGGAGCCAATTCACCCCTCCACTTT. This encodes CASTLTGANSPLHF.

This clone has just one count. The CDR3 DNA follows: TGTGCCAGCTCACAGACTAGCGGGGGACCCTGGGGAGATACGCAGTATTTT. Residues: CASSQTSGGPWGDTQYF. The chain combines TRBV18 with TRBJ2-3, with TRBD2 matching over 12 bases. The germline V gene encodes CDR1 KGHSH and CDR2 LQKENI. CDR3 length equals 17 residues. The trim removed 4 bases at V and 5 bases at J, leaving 10 bases unmatched.

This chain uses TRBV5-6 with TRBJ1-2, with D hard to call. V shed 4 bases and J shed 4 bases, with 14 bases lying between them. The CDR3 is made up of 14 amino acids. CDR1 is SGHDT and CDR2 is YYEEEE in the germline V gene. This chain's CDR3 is CASSTPTGLYGYTF. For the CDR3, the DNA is TGTGCCAGCAGCACCCCGACCGGACTCTATGGCTACACCTTC.

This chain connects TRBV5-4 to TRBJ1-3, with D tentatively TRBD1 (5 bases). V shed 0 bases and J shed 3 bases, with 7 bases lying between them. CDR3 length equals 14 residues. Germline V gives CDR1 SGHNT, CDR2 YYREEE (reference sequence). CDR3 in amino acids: CASSLVGVGNTIYF. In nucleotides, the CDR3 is TGTGCCAGCAGCTTGGTAGGGGTTGGAAACACCATATATTTT.

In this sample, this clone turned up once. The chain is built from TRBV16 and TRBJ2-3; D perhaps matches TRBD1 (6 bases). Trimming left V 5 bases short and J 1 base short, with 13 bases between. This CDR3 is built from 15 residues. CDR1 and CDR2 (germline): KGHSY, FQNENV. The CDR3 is CASSSRAGGTDTQYF. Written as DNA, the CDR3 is TGTGCCAGCAGCTCGCGGGCAGGGGGCACAGATACGCAGTATTTT.

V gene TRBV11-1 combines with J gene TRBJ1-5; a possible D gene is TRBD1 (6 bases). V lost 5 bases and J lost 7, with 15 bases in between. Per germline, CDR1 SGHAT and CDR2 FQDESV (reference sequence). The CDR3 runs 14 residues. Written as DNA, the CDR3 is TGTGCCAGCAGCATCGGACAGAGTGGACAGCCCCAGCATTTT. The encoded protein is CASSIGQSGQPQHF.

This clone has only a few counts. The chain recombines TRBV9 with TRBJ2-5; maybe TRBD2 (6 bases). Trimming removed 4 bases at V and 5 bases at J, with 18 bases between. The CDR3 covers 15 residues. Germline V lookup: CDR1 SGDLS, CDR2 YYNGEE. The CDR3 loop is CASSPGVQHVETQYF. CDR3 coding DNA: TGTGCCAGCAGCCCGGGGGTCCAGCATGTGGAGACCCAGTACTTC. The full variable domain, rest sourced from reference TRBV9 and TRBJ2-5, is DSGVTQTPKHLITATGQRVTLRCSPRSGDLSVYWYQQSLDQGLQFLIQYYNGEERAKGNILERFSAQQFPDLHSELNLSSLELGDSALYFCASSPGVQHVETQYFGPGTRLLVL.

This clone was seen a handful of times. This CDR3 reads CASSEEYSTDTQYF. In DNA form, the CDR3 reads TGTGCCAGCAGTGAAGAATATAGCACAGATACGCAGTATTTT. V gene TRBV2 combines with J gene TRBJ2-3; no clear D. This CDR3 has 14 residues. The germline V gene has CDR1 SNHLY and CDR2 FYNNEI. Trimming took 1 base from V and 0 from J, leaving 5 bases between them. Full variable domain (rest looked up from reference TRBV2 and TRBJ2-3): EPEVTQTPSHQVTQMGQEVILRCVPISNHLYFYWYRQILGQKVEFLVSFYNNEISEKSEIFDDQFSVERPDGSNFTLKIRSTKLEDSAMYFCASSEEYSTDTQYFGPGTRLTVL.

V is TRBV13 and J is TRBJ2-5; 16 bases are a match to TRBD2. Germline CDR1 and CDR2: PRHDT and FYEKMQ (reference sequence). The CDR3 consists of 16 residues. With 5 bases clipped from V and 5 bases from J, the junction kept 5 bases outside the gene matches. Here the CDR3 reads CASSPGTSGGDETQYF. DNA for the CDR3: TGTGCCAGCAGCCCCGGGACTAGCGGGGGGGACGAGACCCAGTACTTC.

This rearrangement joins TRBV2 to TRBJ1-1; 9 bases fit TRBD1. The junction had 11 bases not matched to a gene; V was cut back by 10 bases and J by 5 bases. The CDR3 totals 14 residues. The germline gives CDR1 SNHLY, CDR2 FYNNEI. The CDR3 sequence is CATLTGTGSTEAFF. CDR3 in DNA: TGTGCCACCCTTACCGGGACAGGGAGTACTGAAGCTTTCTTT.

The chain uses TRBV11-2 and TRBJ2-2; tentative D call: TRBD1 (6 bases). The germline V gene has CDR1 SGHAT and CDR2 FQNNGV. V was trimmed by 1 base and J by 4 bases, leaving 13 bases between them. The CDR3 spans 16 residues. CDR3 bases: TGTGCCAGCAGCTTAGGTTGGGGACAAAGCACCGGGGAGCTGTTTTTT. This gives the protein CASSLGWGQSTGELFF.

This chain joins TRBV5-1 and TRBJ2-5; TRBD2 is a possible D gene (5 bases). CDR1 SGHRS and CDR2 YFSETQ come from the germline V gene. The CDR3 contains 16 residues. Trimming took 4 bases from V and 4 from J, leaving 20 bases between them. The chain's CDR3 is CASSRLPSLPRETQYF. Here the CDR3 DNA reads TGCGCCAGCAGCCGACTACCCTCACTACCGCGAGAGACCCAGTACTTC. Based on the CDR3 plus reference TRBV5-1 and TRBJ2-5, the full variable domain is KAGVTQTPRYLIKTRGQQVTLSCSPISGHRSVSWYQQTPGQGLQFLFEYFSETQRNKGNFPGRFSGRQFSNSRSEMNVSTLELGDSALYLCASSRLPSLPRETQYFGPGTRLLVL.

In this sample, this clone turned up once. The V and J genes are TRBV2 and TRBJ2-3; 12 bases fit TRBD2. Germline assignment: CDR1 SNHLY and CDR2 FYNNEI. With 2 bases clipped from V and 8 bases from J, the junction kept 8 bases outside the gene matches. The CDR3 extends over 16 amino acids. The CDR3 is CASSESLAGGRVTQYF. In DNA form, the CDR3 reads TGTGCCAGCAGTGAATCCCTAGCGGGGGGGCGAGTTACGCAGTATTTT. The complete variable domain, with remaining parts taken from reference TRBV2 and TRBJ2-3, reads EPEVTQTPSHQVTQMGQEVILRCVPISNHLYFYWYRQILGQKVEFLVSFYNNEISEKSEIFDDQFSVERPDGSNFTLKIRSTKLEDSAMYFCASSESLAGGRVTQYFGPGTRLTVL.

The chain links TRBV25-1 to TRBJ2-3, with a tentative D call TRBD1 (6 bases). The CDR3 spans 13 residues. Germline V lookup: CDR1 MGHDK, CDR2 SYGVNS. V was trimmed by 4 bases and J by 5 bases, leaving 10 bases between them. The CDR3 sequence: CASSVGAVDTQYF. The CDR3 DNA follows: TGTGCCAGCAGTGTGGGGGCAGTAGATACGCAGTATTTT.

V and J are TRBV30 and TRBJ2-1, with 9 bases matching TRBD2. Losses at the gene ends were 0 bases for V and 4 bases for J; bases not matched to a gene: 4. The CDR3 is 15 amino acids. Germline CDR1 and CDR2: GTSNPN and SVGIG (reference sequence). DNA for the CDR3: TGTGCCTGGAGTGTAATTAGCGGGGGTTACAATGAGCAGTTCTTC. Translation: CAWSVISGGYNEQFF.

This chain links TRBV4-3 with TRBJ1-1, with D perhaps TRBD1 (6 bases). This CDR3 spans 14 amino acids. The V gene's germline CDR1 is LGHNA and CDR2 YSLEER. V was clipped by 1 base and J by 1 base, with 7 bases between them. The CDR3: CASSQGGRNTEAFF. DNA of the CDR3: TGCGCCAGCAGCCAAGGGGGGCGGAACACTGAAGCTTTCTTT.

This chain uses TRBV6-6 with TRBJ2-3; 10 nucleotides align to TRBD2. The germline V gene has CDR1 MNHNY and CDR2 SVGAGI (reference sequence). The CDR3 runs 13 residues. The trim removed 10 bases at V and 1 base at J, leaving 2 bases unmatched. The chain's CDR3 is CATSGGGTDTQYF. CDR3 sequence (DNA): TGTGCCACTAGCGGGGGTGGCACAGATACGCAGTATTTT.

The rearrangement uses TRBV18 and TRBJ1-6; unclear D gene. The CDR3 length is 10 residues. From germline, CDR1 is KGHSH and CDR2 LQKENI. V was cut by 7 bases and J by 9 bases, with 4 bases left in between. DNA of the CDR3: TGTGCCAGCTTAATTTCACCCCTCCACTTT. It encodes CASLISPLHF.

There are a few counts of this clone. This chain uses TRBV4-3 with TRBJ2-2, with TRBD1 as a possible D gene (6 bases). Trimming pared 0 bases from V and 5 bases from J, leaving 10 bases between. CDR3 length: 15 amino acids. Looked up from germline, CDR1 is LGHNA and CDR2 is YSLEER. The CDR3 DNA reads TGCGCCAGCAGCCAAGAAGGGCAGGGGACCGGGGAGCTGTTTTTT. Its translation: CASSQEGQGTGELFF.

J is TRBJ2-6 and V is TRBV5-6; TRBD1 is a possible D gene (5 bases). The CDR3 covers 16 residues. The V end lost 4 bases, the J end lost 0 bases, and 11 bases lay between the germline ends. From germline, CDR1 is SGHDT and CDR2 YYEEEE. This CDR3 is CASSRRTSSGANVLTF. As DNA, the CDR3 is TGTGCCAGCAGCCGACGGACATCCTCTGGGGCCAACGTCCTGACTTTC.

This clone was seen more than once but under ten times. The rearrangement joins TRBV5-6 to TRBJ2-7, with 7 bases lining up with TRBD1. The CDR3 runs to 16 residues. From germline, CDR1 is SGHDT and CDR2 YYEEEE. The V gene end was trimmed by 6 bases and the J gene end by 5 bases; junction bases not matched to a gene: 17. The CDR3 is CASIRRGGDRVHEQYF. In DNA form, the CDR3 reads TGTGCCAGCATCCGCCGAGGGGGCGACAGGGTTCACGAGCAGTACTTC.

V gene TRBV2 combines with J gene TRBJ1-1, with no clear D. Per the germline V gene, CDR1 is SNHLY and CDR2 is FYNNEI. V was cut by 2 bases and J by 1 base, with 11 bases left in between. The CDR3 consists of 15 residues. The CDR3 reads CASSEFLQKNTEAFF. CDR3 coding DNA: TGTGCCAGCAGTGAATTCCTACAGAAGAACACTGAAGCTTTCTTT.

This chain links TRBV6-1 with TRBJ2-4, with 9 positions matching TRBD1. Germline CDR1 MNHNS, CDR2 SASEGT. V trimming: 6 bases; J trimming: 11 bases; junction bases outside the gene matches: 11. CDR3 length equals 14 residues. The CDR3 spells CASRRRGQGFVQYF. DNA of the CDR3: TGTGCCAGCAGACGTAGGGGACAGGGATTCGTTCAGTACTTC.